This T cell receptor (beta chain) is from a study of T cell changes during pregnancy in multiple sclerosis. Clones were read by immunoSEQ multiplex PCR, and TCRdb kept only the in-frame ones, dropping some. The profile shows about 67,000 clones, 90% to 95% of them singletons. In germline, CDR1 is MRHNA, CDR2 SNTAGT. The V end lost 6 bases, the J end lost 6 bases, and 19 bases lay between the germline ends. This CDR3 spans 15 amino acids. The rearrangement links TRBV6-4 to TRBJ2-3, with D possibly being TRBD2 (6 bases). This receptor was obtained from a female donor with multiple sclerosis, enrolled in a pregnancy study. The specimen was peripheral blood, collected after pregnancy. The CDR3 protein is CASSAGVGGTDTQYF. The CDR3 DNA reads as TGTGCCAGCAGCGCCGGGGTAGGCGGGACGGATACGCAGTATTTT.